This T cell receptor beta chain was captured by sequencing in a study of shared clonotypes between healthy human individuals. Findings of the study overall: The study sampled only blood, and tissue repertoires likely differ. It was the non-shared clonotypes that had lower generation probabilities than clonotypes shared by all four donors. Naive subsets usually exceeded memory subsets in estimated richness.

Sequenced by immunoSEQ multiplex PCR; TCRdb stores in-frame clones only, minus some. The repertoire consists of 2 million to 2.5 million clones, with about 90% occurring once and the leading ten covering approximately 0.39%. To note about this clone: The antigen remains undetermined.

Germline V gives CDR1 GTSNPN, CDR2 SVGIG (reference sequence). CDR3 length: 14 amino acids. V dropped 3 bases and J dropped 7; count of bases not matched to a gene: 10. Sequencing used naive CD4+ T cells from PBMCs. Regarding subset: CD45RA+ positively selected. The gene calls are TRBV30 and TRBJ1-1, with 8 bases that match TRBD1. The TCR originated in a man aged 18 to 30 in good health. Some clones in this sample may be carry-over from other donors' samples. In DNA, the CDR3 is TGTGCCTGGAGGGGGACAGGAGAACTTCGTGAAGCTTTCTTT. Residues: CAWRGTGELREAFF.